A selection of T cell receptor beta chains follows, all from one sample in a study of cytomegalovirus exposure and HLA in healthy donors. Profiled with immunoSEQ multiplex PCR; TCRdb holds only in-frame clones, not every one. The sample lists hundreds of thousands of clones, approximately 83% seen once, with 0.71% in the top ten. Material for sequencing was PBMCs. The receptors were sampled from a boy aged 2 to 9 in good health and CMV-seronegative. The CDR3 runs from the conserved cysteine through the conserved F or W. D genes are given only for firm matches. The size entry is marked missing in some rows and otherwise reads once, few, many or a size class.

abundance | j_gene | v_gene | d_gene | CDR3aa | CDR3nt
- | TRBJ2-7 | TRBV5-6 | - | CASSLAGTGPPYEQYF | TGTGCCAGCAGCTTGGCCGGTACAGGTCCCCCCTACGAGCAGTACTTC
- | TRBJ2-7 | TRBV4-2 | TRBD2 | CASSPEAGPYEQYF | TGTGCCAGCAGCCCAGAAGCGGGACCCTACGAGCAGTACTTC
few | TRBJ1-2 | TRBV2 | - | CASSQRQALYGYTF | TGTGCCAGCAGTCAACGACAGGCTCTCTATGGCTACACCTTC
- | TRBJ2-1 | TRBV4-1 | - | CASSQGPTPSSYNEQFF | TGCGCCAGCAGCCAAGGGCCAACCCCTAGCTCCTACAATGAGCAGTTCTTC
- | TRBJ2-7 | TRBV7-6 | TRBD1 | CASSSSLDRGLYEQYF | TGTGCCAGCAGCTCCAGCCTAGACAGGGGGCTCTACGAGCAGTACTTC
once | TRBJ2-1 | TRBV10-3 | TRBD2 | CAISREASYNEQFF | TGTGCCATCAGCCGGGAGGCCTCCTACAATGAGCAGTTCTTC
- | TRBJ2-7 | TRBV6-5 | - | CASSYLDEQYF | TGTGCCAGCAGTTATTTAGACGAGCAGTACTTC
few | TRBJ2-1 | TRBV6-5 | TRBD2 | CASSLSGGAGEQFF | TGTGCCAGCAGCCTTAGCGGGGGGGCGGGTGAGCAGTTCTTC
- | TRBJ2-7 | TRBV23-1 | - | CASSPRGIRYEQYF | TGCGCCAGCAGTCCCCGAGGGATTAGATACGAGCAGTACTTC
- | TRBJ2-7 | TRBV29-1 | TRBD1 | CSVAGQGAGEQYF | TGCAGCGTGGCGGGACAGGGGGCGGGCGAACAGTACTTC
- | TRBJ2-2 | TRBV2 | TRBD1 | CASSINDRGPNTGELFF | TGTGCCAGCAGCATTAACGACAGGGGCCCGAACACCGGGGAGCTGTTTTTT
- | TRBJ1-2 | TRBV11-3 | TRBD1 | CASSRYDRVDGYTF | TGTGCCAGCAGCCGCTACGACAGGGTTGATGGCTACACCTTC
- | TRBJ1-5 | TRBV6-1 | TRBD1 | CASSEARRGNQPQHF | TGTGCCAGCAGTGAAGCGCGCAGGGGGAATCAGCCCCAGCATTTT
- | TRBJ2-5 | TRBV4-1 | - | CASSQDVRAGLETQYF | TGCGCCAGCAGCCAAGATGTTAGGGCCGGACTGGAGACCCAGTACTTC
- | TRBJ2-1 | TRBV25-1 | TRBD2 | CASSELAGGYNEQFF | TGTGCCAGCAGTGAATTAGCGGGGGGATACAATGAGCAGTTCTTC
- | TRBJ2-3 | TRBV30 | - | CACGWPPTDTQYF | TGTGCCTGCGGGTGGCCGCCCACAGATACGCAGTATTTT
- | TRBJ1-3 | TRBV7-2 | TRBD1 | CASSFSPGQGRNTIYF | TGTGCCAGCAGCTTCTCCCCTGGACAGGGACGAAACACCATATATTTT
few | TRBJ2-2 | TRBV7-2 | TRBD1 | CASTGTGNTGELFF | TGTGCCAGCACTGGGACAGGCAACACCGGGGAGCTGTTTTTT
- | TRBJ2-1 | TRBV27 | TRBD1 | CASSTGTARYNEQFF | TGTGCCAGCAGCACCGGGACAGCTAGATACAATGAGCAGTTCTTC
- | TRBJ2-5 | TRBV6-5 | - | CASNRDPGETQYF | TGTGCCAGCAACCGGGATCCGGGGGAGACCCAGTACTTC
- | TRBJ2-7 | TRBV5-1 | - | CASSLVKDGSEQYF | TGCGCCAGCAGCCTGGTCAAGGACGGGAGCGAGCAGTACTTC
- | TRBJ1-3 | TRBV9 | - | CASSPHAGSSSGNTIYF | TGTGCCAGCAGCCCCCATGCAGGTTCCAGCTCTGGAAACACCATATATTTT
- | TRBJ1-3 | TRBV9 | - | CASSVGSSGNTIYF | TGTGCCAGCAGCGTAGGGAGTTCGGGAAACACCATATATTTT
- | TRBJ1-2 | TRBV6-5 | - | CASSYSTRAGYGYTF | TGTGCCAGCAGTTACTCGACCAGGGCCGGCTATGGCTACACCTTC
- | TRBJ2-7 | TRBV5-1 | - | CASSSAYEQYF | TGCGCCAGCAGCTCAGCCTACGAGCAGTACTTC
- | TRBJ2-7 | TRBV30 | TRBD2 | CAWSASGIYEQYF | TGTGCCTGGAGTGCTAGCGGCATCTACGAGCAGTACTTC
- | TRBJ1-4 | TRBV7-9 | TRBD1 | CASSRQGATNEKLFF | TGTGCCAGCAGCCGACAGGGCGCAACTAATGAAAAACTGTTTTTT
- | TRBJ1-5 | TRBV6-6 | TRBD1 | CASRRAGTDNQPQHF | TGTGCCAGCAGGAGAGCCGGGACAGACAATCAGCCCCAGCATTTT
- | TRBJ2-1 | TRBV29-1 | TRBD2 | CSVPGRGSYNEQFF | TGCAGCGTTCCAGGGAGGGGAAGCTACAATGAGCAGTTCTTC
few | TRBJ2-7 | TRBV6-1 | TRBD2 | CASSEALQGEGGYEQYF | TGTGCCAGCAGTGAAGCGCTTCAGGGAGAGGGAGGGTACGAGCAGTACTTC
- | TRBJ1-5 | TRBV6-5 | - | CASSGGSQPQHF | TGTGCCAGCAGTGGGGGCAGTCAGCCCCAGCATTTT
once | TRBJ2-2 | TRBV5-4 | - | CASSPRGGGGELFF | TGTGCCAGCAGCCCACGGGGAGGTGGCGGGGAGCTGTTTTTT
- | TRBJ1-4 | TRBV21-1 | - | CASRPLTGRNEKLFF | TGTGCCAGCCGACCCTTGACAGGGAGGAATGAAAAACTGTTTTTT
- | TRBJ1-1 | TRBV29-1 | - | CSVEERVGIREF | TGCAGCGTTGAAGAGAGGGTCGGCATAAGGGAGTTT
- | TRBJ1-5 | TRBV4-1 | - | CASSSLQGASNQPQHF | TGCGCCAGCAGCTCGTTACAGGGCGCTAGCAATCAGCCCCAGCATTTT
- | TRBJ1-1 | TRBV6-5 | TRBD1 | CASSQGAAEAFF | TGTGCCAGCAGCCAGGGGGCCGCTGAAGCTTTCTTT
- | TRBJ2-7 | TRBV30 | TRBD1 | CAWNPGQGRNEQYF | TGTGCCTGGAATCCGGGACAGGGCAGGAACGAGCAGTACTTC
- | TRBJ2-3 | TRBV11-3 | TRBD2 | CASGPGGESGTDTQYF | TGTGCCAGCGGCCCTGGGGGGGAATCGGGCACAGATACGCAGTATTTT
- | TRBJ2-7 | TRBV6-1 | - | CASSESGGDEQYF | TGTGCCAGCAGTGAAAGCGGCGGCGACGAGCAGTACTTC
- | TRBJ2-5 | TRBV11-3 | TRBD1 | CASSSGQARLETQYF | TGTGCCAGCAGTTCCGGACAGGCGAGGTTGGAGACCCAGTACTTC
- | TRBJ2-1 | TRBV6-5 | - | CASSYMRGGGGNEQFF | TGTGCCAGCAGTTACATGAGGGGGGGCGGCGGGAATGAGCAGTTCTTC
- | TRBJ2-3 | TRBV2 | TRBD1 | CASQQGASTDTQYF | TGTGCCAGCCAACAGGGGGCGAGCACAGATACGCAGTATTTT
- | TRBJ2-2 | TRBV25-1 | TRBD2 | CASSESPGGPSGELFF | TGTGCCAGCAGTGAATCCCCGGGGGGACCGTCCGGGGAGCTGTTTTTT
- | TRBJ2-5 | TRBV29-1 | - | CSVAPGTQETQYF | TGCAGCGTTGCTCCAGGAACCCAAGAGACCCAGTACTTC
- | TRBJ1-1 | TRBV29-1 | - | CSVSFGGLEGTEAFF | TGCAGCGTGAGTTTCGGGGGGCTTGAGGGGACTGAAGCTTTCTTT
few | TRBJ2-3 | TRBV7-8 | TRBD2 | CASSPYRESGRYTDTQYF | TGTGCCAGCAGCCCATACAGGGAAAGCGGGAGGTACACAGATACGCAGTATTTT
- | TRBJ1-4 | TRBV5-6 | - | CASSLGLGAEKLFF | TGTGCCAGCAGCTTGGGGCTGGGGGCTGAAAAACTGTTTTTT
- | TRBJ2-7 | TRBV7-6 | TRBD1 | CASSMTGDGYEQYF | TGTGCCAGCAGCATGACAGGGGACGGGTACGAGCAGTACTTC
- | TRBJ2-7 | TRBV7-2 | TRBD1 | CASSLRTGTYEQYF | TGTGCCAGCAGCTTACGGACAGGGACATACGAGCAGTACTTC
- | TRBJ2-1 | TRBV29-1 | TRBD1 | CSSAGTGFSYNEQFF | TGCAGCTCGGCCGGGACAGGGTTCTCCTACAATGAGCAGTTCTTC